This entry features one T cell receptor (beta chain) sequence. The antigen is unknown. This may be a read error: a much more frequent sequence differs by one nucleotide. Likely a read error: the CDR3 ends without its conserved phenylalanine or tryptophan. The data were obtained in a study of regulatory T cells in long-lasting Graves disease. Study information: Graves' patients, newly diagnosed, had taken antithyroid drugs under 3 months.

This sample's time point: newly diagnosed GD, antithyroid drugs for less than 3 months. The TCR library was made from RNA that had been extracted from PBMCs in TRIzol. Study-wide results and limits: Favored gene segments in persistent disease were TRBV28, TRBJ1-2 and TRBJ2-5. Persistent Graves' patients showed less TCR diversity than newly diagnosed ones.

This CDR3 region has 14 residues. Trimming took off 5 bases at V and 5 bases at J, with 16 bases between the two ends. For TCR beta, libraries came from iRepertoire HTBI primers and Arm-PCR of CDR3 regions. In TCRdb, the multiplex PCR reads were re-called with MiXCR into one record per CDR3 protein. The data contain 240,000 or so distinct CDR3 sequences, about 19% of them singletons. Specimen: peripheral blood mononuclear cells (PBMCs), collected at new diagnosis, from a patient treated with antithyroid drugs. The chain uses TRBV12-3 or TRBV12-4 and TRBJ2-7; D is tentatively TRBD1 or TRBD2 (5 bases each). This TCR was sampled from a female donor with Graves disease. The chain's CDR3 is CASSPMGVVDEQYL. CDR3 in DNA: TGTGCCAGCAGTCCCATGGGGGTTGTGGACGAGCAGTACCTC.